Included here is one T cell receptor (beta chain) sequence, with context. The data derive from a study of blood T cell repertoires in COVID-19. Across the study: Samples came from the United States, Italy and Spain, spanning acute and convalescent COVID-19.

V gave up 4 bases and J gave up 6 bases, with 22 bases separating them. The CDR3 spans 16 residues. Germline V gene lookup returns CDR1 SGHTS and CDR2 YDEGEE. Some clones are missing from TCRdb's copy, which holds only in-frame ones; the method was immunoSEQ multiplex PCR. The table shows fewer than 150,000 clones, with almost 85% occurring only once. The receptor comes from a man aged 50-59 years with acute or convalescent COVID-19. The chain joins TRBV5-8 to TRBJ1-2; TRBD1 might be the D (5 bases). The sample consisted of peripheral blood. The CDR3 is CASSVSSGGKGDGYTF. CDR3 DNA sequence: TGTGCCAGCAGCGTATCCTCGGGGGGGAAAGGTGATGGCTACACCTTC.